This TCR beta chain was identified during a study of control samples from healthy donors and cancer patients. This clone is classed as medium-sized. Some clones are missing from TCRdb's copy, which holds only in-frame ones; the method was immunoSEQ multiplex PCR. Seen here are 75,000 to 80,000 clones, 89% observed once, and the top ten hold about 9.9%. Between the trimmed V and J ends, which lost 0 bases and 6 bases, there was a span of 12 bases. The length of the CDR3 is 14 residues. Germline CDR1 SGDLS, CDR2 YYNGEE. Input material: PBMCs. V and J are TRBV9 and TRBJ1-2; D might be TRBD1 (6 bases). The clonotype comes from a woman aged 45-65 years with colorectal cancer. This CDR3 reads CASSVAGGADGYTF. The CDR3 DNA sequence: TGTGCCAGCAGCGTAGCCGGGGGGGCCGATGGCTACACCTTC.